This T cell receptor beta chain was retrieved from a study of blood T cell repertoires in COVID-19 (TCRdb year 2020). At the level of the whole study: The collaborator samples originated in the United States, Italy and Spain and spanned the acute and convalescent phases of COVID-19. The material from the prospective study consisted of cDNA or gDNA derived from T cells, B-cell-depleted T cells, or PBMCs. Subjects who had been exposed to COVID-19, were actively infected with it, or had recovered from it provided the deeply sampled blood TCRbeta repertoires that made up the dataset. The repertoires were released in a freely available public database meant as a resource for research on the immune response to SARS-CoV-2. Samples were obtained from the ongoing ImmuneRACE study (first 160 participants) and from 1,254 subjects provided by 6 global collaborators. Sample metadata almost always included a de-identified subject ID, COVID-19 status, age in years and sex. Where HLA class I and class II types were available, the types were taken from metadata supplied by the sample provider, not from assay-based typing. On the study overall, not on this receptor specifically: The quantity of clinical and demographic metadata differed by source and by participant and was supplied without curation.

A note on this clone: Which antigen it targets is not known. No qualities accompany the bases; no much larger clone lies one base away.

CDR1 is given as SQVTM and CDR2 as ANQGSEA, both from the germline V gene. Clipping removes 8 bases from V and 5 bases from J, with 6 as the unmatched junction base count. Counted from cysteine to phenylalanine, this CDR3 has 13 amino acids. The only DNA kept is the CDR3, 39 bases in frame from the first base. Whole blood was collected in K2EDTA tubes by collaborating institutions according to the institutions' own protocols. For TCRbeta analysis, collaborators shipped samples as frozen whole blood, isolated PBMCs, or DNA extracted from either of those sample types. The immunoSEQ Assay, a bias-controlled multiplex PCR, was used to amplify TCRbeta CDR3 regions from genomic DNA. Per the original workflow: The number of nucleated cells in each sample was estimated from the amplification of reference gene primers within the assay. Sequence reads were collapsed and filtered to measure the absolute abundance of every unique TCRbeta CDR3 rearrangement. For each sample, productive Simpson clonality was calculated as the square root of Simpson's diversity index across productive rearrangements. TCRdb took over this immuneACCESS table, retaining in-frame rearrangements with V and J assigned. Such tables are incomplete; in checked studies, under half of the missing clones stem from an unresolved V gene, and the remainder is unexplained. The V and J calls and clone size were taken over from that table, and D and trimming were inferred from the DNA. The sample yields approximately 90,000 clones; about 85% were counted once. More than 3% of the sample belongs to the ten largest clones.

The sequenced sample consisted of peripheral blood. The source of this sequence is a man in his 60s with acute or convalescent COVID-19. The rearranged chain carries TRBV29-1 and TRBJ1-4; TRBD1 matches 9 bases in the middle. The nucleotides are TGCAGCTACTCGGACAGGGGAAATGAAAAACTGTTTTTT. Translated, it gives CSYSDRGNEKLFF.